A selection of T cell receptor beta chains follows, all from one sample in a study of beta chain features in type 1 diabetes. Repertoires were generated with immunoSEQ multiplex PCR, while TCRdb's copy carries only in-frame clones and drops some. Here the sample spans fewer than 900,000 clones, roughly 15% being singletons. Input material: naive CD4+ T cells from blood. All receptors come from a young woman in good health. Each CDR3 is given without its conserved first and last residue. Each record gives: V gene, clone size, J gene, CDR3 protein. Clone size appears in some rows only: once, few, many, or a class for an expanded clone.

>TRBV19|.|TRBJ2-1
ASSSLAGYNEQF
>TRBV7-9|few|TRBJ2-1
ASRPGTYSYNEQF
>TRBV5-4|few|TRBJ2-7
ASSWDRATYEQY
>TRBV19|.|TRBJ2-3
ASKNRDYSQTQY
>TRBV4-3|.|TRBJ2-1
ASSLARGLYNEQF
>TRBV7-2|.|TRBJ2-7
ASSLVGLWTYEQY
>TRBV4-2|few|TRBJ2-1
ASSRPFPDNEQF
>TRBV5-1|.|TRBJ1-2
ASSLRGVEHGYT
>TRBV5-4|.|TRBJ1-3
ASSLGQGAGNTIY
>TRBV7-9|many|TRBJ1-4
ASSLTSGAEKLF
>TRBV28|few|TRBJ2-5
ATYRTNQETQY
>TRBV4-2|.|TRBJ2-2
ASSPGGVFTGELF
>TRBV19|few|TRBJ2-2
ASSKQQGSGTGELF
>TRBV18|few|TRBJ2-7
ASSRGQRDYEQY
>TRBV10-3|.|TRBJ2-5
AISEGQQQMAQY
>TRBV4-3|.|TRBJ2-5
ASSRGTTYQETQY
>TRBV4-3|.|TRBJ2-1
ASSRSGTQRSEQF
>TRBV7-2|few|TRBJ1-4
ASSSGSIYEKLF
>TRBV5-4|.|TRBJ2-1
ASSFWGNEQF
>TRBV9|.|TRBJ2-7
ASSVRQEAYEQY
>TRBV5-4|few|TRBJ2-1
ASSQQDGSKQF
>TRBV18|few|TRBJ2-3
ASSPTTAGRRSSTDTQY
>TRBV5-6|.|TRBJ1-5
ASSLDRNQPQH
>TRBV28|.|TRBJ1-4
ASSPLPGQGYITNEKLF
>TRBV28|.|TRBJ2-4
ASSSEGINIQY
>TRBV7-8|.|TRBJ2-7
ASSSRDLLSEQY
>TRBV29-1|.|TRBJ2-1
SVEDMTWRDRRIPSESSYNEQF
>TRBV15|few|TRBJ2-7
ATSRDGRVEQY
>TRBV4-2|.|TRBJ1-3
ASSQGRRGTGNTIY
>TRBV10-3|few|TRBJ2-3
AISDPGQGDRSTDTQY
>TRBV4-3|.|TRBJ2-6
ASSQFRRGVGANVLT
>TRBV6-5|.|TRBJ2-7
ASSTLAGDSYEQY
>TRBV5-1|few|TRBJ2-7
ASSRDRTIYEQY
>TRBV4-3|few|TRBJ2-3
ASSLSTSARDTQY
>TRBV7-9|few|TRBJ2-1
ASSLVFGQPYSYNEQF
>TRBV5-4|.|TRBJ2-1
ASSLIPGNEQF